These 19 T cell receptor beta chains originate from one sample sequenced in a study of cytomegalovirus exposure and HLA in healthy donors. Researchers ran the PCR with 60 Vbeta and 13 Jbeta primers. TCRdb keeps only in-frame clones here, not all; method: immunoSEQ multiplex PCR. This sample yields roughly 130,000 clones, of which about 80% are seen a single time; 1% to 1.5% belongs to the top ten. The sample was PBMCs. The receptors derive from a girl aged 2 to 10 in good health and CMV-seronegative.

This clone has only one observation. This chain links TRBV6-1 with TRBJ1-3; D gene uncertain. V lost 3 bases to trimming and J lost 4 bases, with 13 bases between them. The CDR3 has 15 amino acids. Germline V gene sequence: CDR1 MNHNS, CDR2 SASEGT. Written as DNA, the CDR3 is TGTGCCAGCAGTGAGAAAGGGAGGGAAGGAAACACCATATATTTT. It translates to CASSEKGREGNTIYF.

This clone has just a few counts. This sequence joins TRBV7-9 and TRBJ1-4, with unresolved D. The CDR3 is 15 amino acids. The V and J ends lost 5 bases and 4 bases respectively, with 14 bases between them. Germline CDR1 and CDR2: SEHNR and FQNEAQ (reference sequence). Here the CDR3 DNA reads TGTGCCAGCAGCGAGCTGAACACAGTTAATGAAAAACTGTTTTTT. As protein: CASSELNTVNEKLFF.

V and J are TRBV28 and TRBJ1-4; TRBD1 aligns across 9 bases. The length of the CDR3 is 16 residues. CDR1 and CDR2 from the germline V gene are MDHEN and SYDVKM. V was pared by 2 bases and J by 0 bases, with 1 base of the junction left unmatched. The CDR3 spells CASSLRQGATNEKLFF. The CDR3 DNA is TGTGCCAGCAGTTTAAGACAGGGGGCAACTAATGAAAAACTGTTTTTT.

CDR3 residues: CASSFRRGGQETQYF. DNA of the CDR3: TGTGCCAGCAGCTTTCGGCGGGGGGGCCAAGAGACCCAGTACTTC. The rearrangement links TRBV5-4 to TRBJ2-5; TRBD2 matches at 9 bases. Per germline, CDR1 SGHNT and CDR2 YYREEE (reference sequence). J lost 1 base, V lost 2 bases, and 3 bases had no gene match. The CDR3 consists of 15 residues.

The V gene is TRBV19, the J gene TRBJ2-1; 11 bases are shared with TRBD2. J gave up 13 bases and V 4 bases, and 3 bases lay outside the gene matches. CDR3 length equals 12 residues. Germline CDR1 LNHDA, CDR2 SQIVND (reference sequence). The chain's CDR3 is CASSKGLAEQFF. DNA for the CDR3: TGTGCCAGTAGTAAGGGACTAGCGGAACAGTTCTTC.

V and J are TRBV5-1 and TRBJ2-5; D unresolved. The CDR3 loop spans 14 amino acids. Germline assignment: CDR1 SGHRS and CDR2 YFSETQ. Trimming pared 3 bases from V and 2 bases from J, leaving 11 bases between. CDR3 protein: CASSSSAGQETQYF. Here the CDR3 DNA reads TGCGCCAGCAGCTCAAGCGCCGGACAAGAGACCCAGTACTTC.

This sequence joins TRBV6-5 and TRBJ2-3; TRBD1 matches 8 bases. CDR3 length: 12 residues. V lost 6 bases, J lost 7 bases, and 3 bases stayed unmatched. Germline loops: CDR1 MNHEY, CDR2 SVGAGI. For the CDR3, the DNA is TGTGCCAGCAGCCGGGACAGGAATACGCAGTATTTT. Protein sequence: CASSRDRNTQYF.

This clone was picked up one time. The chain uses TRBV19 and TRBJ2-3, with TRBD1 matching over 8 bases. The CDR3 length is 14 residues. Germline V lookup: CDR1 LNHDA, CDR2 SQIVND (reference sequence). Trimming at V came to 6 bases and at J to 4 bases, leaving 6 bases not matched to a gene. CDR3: CASRITGGADTQYF. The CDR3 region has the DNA TGTGCCAGTAGAATCACAGGGGGAGCAGATACGCAGTATTTT.

CDR3 DNA: TGTGCCAGCAGCTTAACCGGGACAGCACATGGCTACACCTTC. Translating gives CASSLTGTAHGYTF. The V gene is TRBV7-3, the J gene TRBJ1-2; TRBD1 aligns across 7 bases. Germline-derived CDR1 and CDR2 are SGHTA and FQGTGA. Trimming cost V 0 bases and J 6 bases; bases outside gene matches: 4. There are 14 residues in the CDR3.

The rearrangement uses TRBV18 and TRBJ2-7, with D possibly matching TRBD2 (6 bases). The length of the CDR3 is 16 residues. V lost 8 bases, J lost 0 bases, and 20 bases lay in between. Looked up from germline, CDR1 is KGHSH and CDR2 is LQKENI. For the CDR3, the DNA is TGTGCCAGCGCCCCGGTGGTGGGACTCATCTCCTACGAGCAGTACTTC. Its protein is CASAPVVGLISYEQYF.

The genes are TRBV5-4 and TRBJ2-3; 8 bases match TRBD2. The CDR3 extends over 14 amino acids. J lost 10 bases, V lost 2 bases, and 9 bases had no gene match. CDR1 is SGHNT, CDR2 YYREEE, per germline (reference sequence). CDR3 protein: CASSFRGGPSSQYF. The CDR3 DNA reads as TGTGCCAGCAGCTTTCGGGGGGGGCCGTCGTCGCAGTATTTT.

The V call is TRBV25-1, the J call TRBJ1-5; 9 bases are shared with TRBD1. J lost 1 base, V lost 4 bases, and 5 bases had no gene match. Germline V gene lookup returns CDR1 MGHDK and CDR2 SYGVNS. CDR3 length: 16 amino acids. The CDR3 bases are TGTGCCAGCAGTGGACAGGGGGTAGGGAGCAATCAGCCCCAGCATTTT. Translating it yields CASSGQGVGSNQPQHF.

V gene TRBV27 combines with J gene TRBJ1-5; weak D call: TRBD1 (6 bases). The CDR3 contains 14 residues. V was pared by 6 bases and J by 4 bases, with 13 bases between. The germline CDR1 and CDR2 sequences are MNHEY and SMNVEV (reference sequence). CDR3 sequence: CASRPWQGNQPQHF. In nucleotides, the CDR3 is TGTGCCAGCAGACCCTGGCAGGGGAATCAGCCCCAGCATTTT.

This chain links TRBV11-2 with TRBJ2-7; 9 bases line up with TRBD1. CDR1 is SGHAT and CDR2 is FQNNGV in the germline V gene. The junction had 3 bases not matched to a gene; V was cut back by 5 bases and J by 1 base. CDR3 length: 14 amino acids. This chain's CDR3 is CASSVGTGSYEQYF. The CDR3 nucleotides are TGTGCCAGCAGCGTAGGGACAGGGTCCTACGAGCAGTACTTC.

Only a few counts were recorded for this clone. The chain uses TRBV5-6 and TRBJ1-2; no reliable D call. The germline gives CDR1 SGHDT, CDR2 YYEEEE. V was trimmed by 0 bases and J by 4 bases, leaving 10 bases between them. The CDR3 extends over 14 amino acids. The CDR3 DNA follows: TGTGCCAGCAGCTTGGACGGGGAATTCTATGGCTACACCTTC. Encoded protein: CASSLDGEFYGYTF.

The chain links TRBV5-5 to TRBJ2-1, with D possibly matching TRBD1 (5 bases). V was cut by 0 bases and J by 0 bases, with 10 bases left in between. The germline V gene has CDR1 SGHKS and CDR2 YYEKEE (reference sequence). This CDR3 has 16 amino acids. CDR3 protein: CASSLGQGTSYNEQFF. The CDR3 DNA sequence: TGTGCCAGCAGCTTGGGGCAGGGCACCTCCTACAATGAGCAGTTCTTC.

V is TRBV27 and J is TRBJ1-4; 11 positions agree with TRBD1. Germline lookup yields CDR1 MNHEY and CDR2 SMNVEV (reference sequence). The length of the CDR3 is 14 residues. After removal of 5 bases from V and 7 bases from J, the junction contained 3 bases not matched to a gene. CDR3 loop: CASSGQGAGEKLFF. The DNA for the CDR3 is TGTGCCAGCAGTGGACAGGGGGCGGGTGAAAAACTGTTTTTT.

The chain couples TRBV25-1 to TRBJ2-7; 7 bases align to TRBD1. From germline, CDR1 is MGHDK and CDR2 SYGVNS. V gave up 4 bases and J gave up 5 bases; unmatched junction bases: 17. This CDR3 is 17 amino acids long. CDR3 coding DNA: TGTGCCAGCAGTGCCGTTATCCCGGGACAGAGACGACACGAGCAGTACTTC. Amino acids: CASSAVIPGQRRHEQYF.

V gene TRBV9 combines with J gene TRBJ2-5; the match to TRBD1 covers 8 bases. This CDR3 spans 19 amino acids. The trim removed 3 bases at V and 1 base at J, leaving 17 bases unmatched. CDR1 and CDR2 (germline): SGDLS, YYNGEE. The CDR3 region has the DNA TGTGCCAGCAGCGGACCCCGGGACAGGACCGAAGCCGGCCAAGAGACCCAGTACTTC. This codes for CASSGPRDRTEAGQETQYF.